This TCR beta chain stems from a study of T cell repertoires in cytomegalovirus infection. MiXCR was run by TCRdb on the reads, yielding one entry per CDR3 protein. This sample yields 400,000 or so distinct CDR3 sequences, of which about a third are seen a single time; approximately 14% belongs to the top ten. As regards this clonotype: The junction shows a germline mismatch at one end, possibly a read error.

The germline V gene has CDR1 SGHTA and CDR2 FQGNSA. The CDR3 loop spans 17 amino acids. The sequence derives from a human donor in good health (CMV status not recorded). Some clones in this sample may be carry-over from other donors' samples. Sequencing was done on a sample of PBMCs. The chain combines TRBV7-2 with TRBJ1-3; D not certain. CDR3 nucleotides: TGTGCCAGCGTCTTAGGCGTACAGTCCCTCTCTGGAAACACCATCTATTTT. It codes for CASVLGVQSLSGNTIYF.